Below, 28 T cell receptor beta chains from the same sample are listed, as sequenced in a study of blood T cells in healthy people across ages. A sample-barcoded 5' primer and a J-beta primer mix were used in a second PCR of about 6 to 12 cycles. TCRdb re-analysed the 5' RACE reads in MiXCR, keeping a single row per CDR3 protein. The sample consists of 1.4 million to 1.5 million distinct CDR3 sequences, around 39% of them appearing once. Input material: blood. The receptors here all came from a woman under 30 in good health.

V and J are TRBV7-2 and TRBJ2-6, with 9 bases identical to TRBD1. The germline gives CDR1 SGHTA, CDR2 FQGNSA. The CDR3 has 19 residues. The trim removed 7 bases at V and 3 bases at J, leaving 16 bases unmatched. The CDR3 DNA is TGTGCCAGCACATTAGAACCGGGACAGGGTTCTAGTGGGGCCAACGTCCTGACTTTC. Residues: CASTLEPGQGSSGANVLTF.

This clonotype was detected a few times. The V and J genes are TRBV2 and TRBJ1-1, with D uncertain. Trimming stripped 7 bases from V and 3 bases from J, with 6 bases between. Germline values: CDR1 SNHLY, CDR2 FYNNEI. This CDR3 region has 11 residues. The CDR3 region is CASTVYTEAFF. CDR3 coding DNA: TGTGCCAGCACTGTATACACTGAAGCTTTCTTT.

J is TRBJ2-7 and V is TRBV20-1; 7 bases agree with TRBD1. The CDR3 covers 16 residues. Germline V gene sequence: CDR1 DFQATT, CDR2 SNEGSKA (reference sequence). Trimming removed 0 bases from V and 6 bases from J; junction bases left unmatched: 14. This CDR3 is CSARDESTGLAGEQYF. In DNA form, the CDR3 reads TGCAGTGCTAGAGATGAGTCGACAGGGCTAGCCGGCGAGCAGTACTTC.

This clonotype was seen a single time. The V and J genes are TRBV6-6 and TRBJ2-7, with TRBD2 matching over 8 bases. Losses at the gene ends were 2 bases for V and 3 bases for J; bases not matched to a gene: 6. This CDR3 has 15 residues. CDR1 and CDR2 (germline): MNHNY, SVGAGI (reference sequence). The CDR3 sequence: CASSYGFGGGYEQYF. DNA of the CDR3: TGTGCCAGCAGTTACGGTTTCGGGGGGGGCTACGAGCAGTACTTC.

This clonotype came up a few times. J is TRBJ2-3 and V is TRBV14; D is uncertain. CDR3 length equals 15 residues. The ends were cut back, 5 bases at V and 2 bases at J, with 14 bases in the middle. Germline CDR1 is SGHDN and CDR2 is FVKESK. The CDR3 DNA is TGTGCCAGCAGCGATATGGGGATGGTCACAGATACGCAGTATTTT. Translating gives CASSDMGMVTDTQYF.

On this clonotype itself: A junction boundary mismatches the germline segment, possibly from a read error. The chain uses TRBV7-2 and TRBJ2-7; 9 nucleotides align to TRBD2. This CDR3 has 15 amino acids. Germline CDR1 is SGHTA and CDR2 is FQGNSA. The CDR3 nucleotides read TGTGCCAGCAGCGTAGCGGGAGTCTACTCCTACGAGCAGTACTTC. Its protein product is CASSVAGVYSYEQYF.

The chain joins TRBV29-1 to TRBJ1-3, with D maybe TRBD1 (5 bases). From germline, CDR1 is SQVTM and CDR2 ANQGSEA. CDR3 size: 14 residues. Trimming removed 3 bases at V and 0 bases at J, with 9 bases between. CDR3 region: CSVEDTSSGNTIYF. The CDR3 DNA follows: TGCAGCGTTGAGGACACAAGCTCTGGAAACACCATATATTTT.

The gene calls are TRBV7-9 and TRBJ2-1, with 9 bases aligning to TRBD2. The CDR3 consists of 16 residues. Germline V gives CDR1 SEHNR, CDR2 FQNEAQ (reference sequence). Unmatched junction bases numbered 9, after V lost 6 bases and J lost 3 bases. The CDR3 sequence is CASSPIAGAHYNEQFF. For the CDR3, the DNA is TGTGCCAGCAGTCCAATAGCGGGGGCGCACTACAATGAGCAGTTCTTC.

This clonotype was detected only a few times. V usage is TRBV5-1 and J usage is TRBJ2-7, with D perhaps matching TRBD2 (6 bases). V was trimmed by 5 bases and J by 2 bases, leaving 14 bases between them. From germline, CDR1 is SGHRS and CDR2 YFSETQ. CDR3 length equals 14 residues. The CDR3 protein is CASSIRREPYEQYF. The CDR3 DNA is TGCGCCAGCAGTATCCGGAGGGAGCCCTACGAGCAGTACTTC.

There are a few counts of this clonotype. V usage is TRBV6-1 and J usage is TRBJ2-4, with D possibly TRBD1 on 6 matching bases. The DNA end is more similar to TRBJ2-7, so the J call may be wrong. This CDR3 has 14 amino acids. Germline V gene data show CDR1 as MNHNS and CDR2 as SASEGT. CDR3 DNA: TGTGCCAGCAGAGTGGACAGAATTAACGTCGAGCAGTACTTC. Translated, it gives CASRVDRINVEQYF.

This rearrangement joins TRBV12-3 or TRBV12-4 to TRBJ2-1; D remains ambiguous. With 3 bases removed from V and 0 bases from J, the gap between germline ends came to 12 bases. The CDR3 is 16 residues long. CDR3 region: CASSFLQISSYNEQFF. For the CDR3, the DNA is TGTGCCAGCAGTTTCTTACAGATAAGCTCCTACAATGAGCAGTTCTTC.

This clonotype was seen many times. The rearrangement uses TRBV28 and TRBJ2-2; D uncertain. This CDR3 contains 12 residues. The V end lost 7 bases, the J end lost 1 base, and 4 bases lay between the germline ends. Germline CDR1 is MDHEN and CDR2 is SYDVKM. The CDR3 DNA reads as TGTGCCAGCATGGGGAACACCGGGGAGCTGTTTTTT. Amino acids: CASMGNTGELFF.

This clonotype was picked up a small number of times. The CDR3 DNA reads TGTGCCAGCAGCCCCCTTTCCGTCCTAGCCAAAAACATTCAGTACTTC. Amino acid sequence: CASSPLSVLAKNIQYF. J is TRBJ2-4 and V is TRBV7-9, with D hard to call. Trimming removed 5 bases from V and 0 bases from J, with 14 bases in between. CDR1 and CDR2 from the germline V gene are SEHNR and FQNEAQ (reference sequence). CDR3 size: 16 residues.

As for this clonotype: At one of its ends the junction is not consistent with the germline gene, which may arise from a read error. The chain couples TRBV12-3 or TRBV12-4 to TRBJ2-3; tentatively, D is TRBD1 (6 bases). CDR3 length equals 14 residues. CDR3 sequence reads: CTSSLPQGMDTQYF. DNA of the CDR3: TGTACCAGCAGTTTACCACAGGGCATGGATACGCAGTATTTT.

J is TRBJ2-1 and V is TRBV5-1, with 13 nucleotides matching TRBD2. CDR3 size: 16 residues. Germline trimming cut 4 bases from V and 9 bases from J; bases unmatched to any gene: 10. The germline V gene encodes CDR1 SGHRS and CDR2 YFSETQ. The CDR3 DNA reads TGCGCCAGCAGCCGAGAGACTAGCGGGGGGTACGGTGAGCAGTTCTTC. Translated, it gives CASSRETSGGYGEQFF.

V and J are TRBV12-3 or TRBV12-4 and TRBJ2-2; 8 bases are a match to TRBD2. The trim removed 1 base at V and 5 bases at J, leaving 0 bases unmatched. This CDR3 comprises 14 residues. CDR3 in DNA: TGTGCCAGCAGTTTAGGCGGGAGGACCGGGGAGCTGTTTTTT. Translation gives CASSLGGRTGELFF.

The J gene is TRBJ1-4, the V gene TRBV3-1; no definite D call. The ends were cut back, 1 base at V and 5 bases at J, with 11 bases in the middle. There are 15 residues in the CDR3. Germline V CDR1 and CDR2: LGHDT, YNNKEL (reference sequence). CDR3 bases: TGTGCCAGCAGCCAAGCTGGGCTGATGAATGAAAAACTGTTTTTT. Its translation: CASSQAGLMNEKLFF. The full variable domain, rest sourced from reference TRBV3-1 and TRBJ1-4, is DTAVSQTPKYLVTQMGNDKSIKCEQNLGHDTMYWYKQDSKKFLKIMFSYNNKELIINETVPNRFSPKSPDKAHLNLHINSLELGDSAVYFCASSQAGLMNEKLFFGSGTQLSVL.

This clonotype was detected a few times. J is TRBJ1-6 and V is TRBV13; 7 bases map to TRBD1. The trim removed 5 bases at V and 9 bases at J, leaving 19 bases unmatched. This CDR3 has 18 amino acids. Germline V gene lookup returns CDR1 PRHDT and CDR2 FYEKMQ (reference sequence). The CDR3 nucleotides are TGTGCCAGCAGCCCTCTAACCAGGGGGGCATACGTCGGTTCACCCCTCCACTTT. Protein product: CASSPLTRGAYVGSPLHF.

This chain uses TRBV28 with TRBJ2-1, with TRBD1 as a possible D gene (6 bases). The CDR3 is 10 amino acids. Germline values: CDR1 MDHEN, CDR2 SYDVKM. V lost 8 bases to trimming and J lost 7 bases, with 6 bases between them. CDR3 in DNA: TGTGCCAGCCAGGGGAATGAGCAGTTCTTC. It codes for CASQGNEQFF.

The chain carries TRBV4-2 and TRBJ2-7, with 10 bases aligning to TRBD2. With 1 base clipped from V and 5 bases from J, the junction kept 2 bases outside the gene matches. The CDR3 consists of 14 residues. CDR1 and CDR2 from the germline V gene are LGHNA and YNFKEQ. The CDR3, as DNA: TGTGCCAGCAGCCAAGGAGGGACTAGCGACGAGCAGTACTTC. Its translation: CASSQGGTSDEQYF.

The rearrangement links TRBV7-9 to TRBJ2-5, with 10 bases lining up with TRBD2. CDR1 SEHNR and CDR2 FQNEAQ come from the germline V gene (reference sequence). The V gene end was trimmed by 5 bases and the J gene end by 1 base; junction bases not matched to a gene: 10. CDR3 length equals 17 residues. The CDR3 sequence: CASSPPRASGGQETQYF. In DNA form, the CDR3 reads TGTGCCAGCAGCCCCCCGAGGGCTAGCGGGGGCCAAGAGACCCAGTACTTC.

V is TRBV20-1 and J is TRBJ2-5; D not certain. V was shortened by 2 bases and J by 2 bases, with 18 bases between the two germline ends. Germline CDR1 reads DFQATT; CDR2 reads SNEGSKA (reference sequence). This CDR3 region has 16 residues. This CDR3 is CSARFSKPWNQETQYF. CDR3 in DNA: TGCAGTGCTAGATTCAGCAAACCCTGGAATCAAGAGACCCAGTACTTC.

Only a few counts were recorded for this clonotype. This chain's CDR3 is CASSMTGGHEQYF. In nucleotides, the CDR3 is TGCGCCAGCAGCATGACAGGGGGCCACGAGCAGTACTTC. The chain uses TRBV5-1 and TRBJ2-7, with 10 bases aligning to TRBD1. V lost 4 bases and J lost 5; bases outside the gene matches: 3. The CDR3 is made up of 13 amino acids. Germline CDR1 and CDR2: SGHRS and YFSETQ.

The chain has TRBV7-8 and TRBJ2-5; D may be TRBD2 (6 bases). CDR3 length: 13 residues. Germline CDR1 SGHVS, CDR2 FQNEAQ. Trimming took 5 bases from V and 11 from J, leaving 18 bases between them. The CDR3 DNA sequence: TGTGCCAGCAGCATGCAGAAGTGGGAGGAGCAGTACTTC. It codes for CASSMQKWEEQYF.

This clonotype was picked up a small number of times. This chain uses TRBV7-9 with TRBJ1-2, with no clear D. Germline lookup yields CDR1 SEHNR and CDR2 FQNEAQ (reference sequence). This CDR3 comprises 13 residues. V was cut by 5 bases and J by 1 base, with 8 bases left in between. The CDR3 protein is CASSELVNYGYTF. The CDR3 DNA is TGTGCCAGCAGCGAATTAGTTAACTATGGCTACACCTTC.

This clonotype has just a few counts. This sequence joins TRBV27 and TRBJ1-4; the D gene is possibly TRBD1 (5 bases). V lost 3 bases, J lost 0 bases, and 20 bases lay in between. The CDR3 contains 19 residues. The germline V gene encodes CDR1 MNHEY and CDR2 SMNVEV (reference sequence). The CDR3 nucleotides read TGTGCCAGCAGTTTCTCTAGCGTTGGGGGTCTTGCAACTAATGAAAAACTGTTTTTT. This gives the protein CASSFSSVGGLATNEKLFF.

The chain has TRBV20-1 and TRBJ2-5, with D tentatively TRBD1 (6 bases). CDR3 length: 15 residues. The germline V gene encodes CDR1 DFQATT and CDR2 SNEGSKA (reference sequence). V gave up 0 bases and J gave up 1 base, with 12 bases separating them. CDR3 sequence: CSARDPDRLQETQYF. The CDR3 DNA reads TGCAGTGCTAGAGACCCGGACAGACTCCAAGAGACCCAGTACTTC.

The V gene is TRBV24-1, the J gene TRBJ2-3; possibly TRBD1 for D (5 bases). The V gene lost 5 bases and the J gene lost 5 bases, with 19 bases spanning the gap. In germline, CDR1 is KGHDR, CDR2 SFDVKD. The CDR3 totals 16 residues. CDR3: CATSVTKGVPGDTQYF. CDR3 DNA sequence: TGTGCCACCAGTGTCACCAAAGGGGTCCCGGGAGATACGCAGTATTTT.